This TCR beta chain comes out of a study of cytomegalovirus exposure and HLA in healthy donors. A word on this clone: Its antigen is currently unknown.

Study findings and constraints: With DRB1 most and HLA-C fewest, TCR association rates differed between HLA loci in a later analysis.

Germline V CDR1 and CDR2: KGHSH, LQKENI. V trimming: 10 bases; J trimming: 6 bases; junction bases outside the gene matches: 7. This CDR3 is 12 amino acids long. Both 60 Vbeta primers and 13 Jbeta primers went into the PCR. TCRdb keeps only in-frame clones here, not all; method: immunoSEQ multiplex PCR. The repertoire includes tens of thousands of clones, more than 60% of them detected once, and 51% sits in the top ten. The chain is built from TRBV18 and TRBJ2-3; 7 nucleotides agree with TRBD1. This TCR was recovered from a middle-aged man in good health and CMV-seropositive. Specimen: PBMCs. CDR3 in DNA: TGTGCCACGCACCCAGGGGGTGATACGCAGTATTTT. Amino acid sequence: CATHPGGDTQYF.